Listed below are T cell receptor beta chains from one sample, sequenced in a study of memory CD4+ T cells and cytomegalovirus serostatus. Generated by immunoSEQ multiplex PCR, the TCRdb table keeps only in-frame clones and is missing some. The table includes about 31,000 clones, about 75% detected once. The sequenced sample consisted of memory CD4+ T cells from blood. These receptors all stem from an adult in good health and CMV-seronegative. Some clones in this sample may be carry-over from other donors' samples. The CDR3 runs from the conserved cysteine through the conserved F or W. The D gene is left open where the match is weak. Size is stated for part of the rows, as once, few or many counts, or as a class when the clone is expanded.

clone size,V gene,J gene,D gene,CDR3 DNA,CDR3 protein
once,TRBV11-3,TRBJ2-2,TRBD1,TGTGCCAGCAGCCAACAGGGACAGCCATTCGGGGAGCTGTTTTTT,CASSQQGQPFGELFF
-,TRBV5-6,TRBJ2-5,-,TGTGCCAGCAGCTTGAGAGAGACCCAGTACTTC,CASSLRETQYF
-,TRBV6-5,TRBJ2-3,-,TGTGCCAGCAGTTACCGAGGACAGCCTCGAGATACGCAGTATTTT,CASSYRGQPRDTQYF
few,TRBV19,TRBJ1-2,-,TGTGCCAGTAGTATGCGTCGTATCAACTATGGCTACACCTTC,CASSMRRINYGYTF
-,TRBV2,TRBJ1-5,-,TGTGCCAGCAGTGTGGGTCTCCCGCGGCAGCCCCAGCATTTT,CASSVGLPRQPQHF
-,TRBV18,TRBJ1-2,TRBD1,TGTGCCAGCACCAGACAGGGTTGGGGCGATGGCTACACCTTC,CASTRQGWGDGYTF
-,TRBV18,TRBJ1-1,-,TGTGCCAGCTCACCCGCACAAATGGGGCAGCGGAACACTGAAGCTTTCTTT,CASSPAQMGQRNTEAFF
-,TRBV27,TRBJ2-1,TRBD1,TGTGCCAGCAGACGGACAGGTCTAAGGAGCTCCTACAATGAGCAGTTCTTC,CASRRTGLRSSYNEQFF
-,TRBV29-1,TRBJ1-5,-,TGCAGCGCACAGACTAATAGCAATCAGCCCCAGCATTTT,CSAQTNSNQPQHF
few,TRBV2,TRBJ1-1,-,TGTGCCAGCAGGAGCGGGGGCAACACTGAAGCTTTCTTT,CASRSGGNTEAFF
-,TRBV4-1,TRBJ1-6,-,TGCGCCAGCAGCCAAGAGATGCCACCCCTCCACTTT,CASSQEMPPLHF
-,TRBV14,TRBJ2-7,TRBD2,TGTGCCAGCAGCCGGACGGGGGGGACCTACGAGCAGTACTTC,CASSRTGGTYEQYF
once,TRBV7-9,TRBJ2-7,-,TGTGCCAGCAGCTTCGCTACCTACGAGCAGTACTTC,CASSFATYEQYF
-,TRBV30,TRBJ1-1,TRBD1,TGTGCCTGGGGGCCTCAGGGGGGCACTGAAGCTTTCTTT,CAWGPQGGTEAFF
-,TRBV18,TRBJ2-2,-,TGTGCCAGCCATTTCGGGGTGATGAACACCGGGGAGCTGTTTTTT,CASHFGVMNTGELFF
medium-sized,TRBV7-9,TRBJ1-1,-,TGTGCCAGCAGCTCGACAGTGAACACTGAAGCTTTCTTT,CASSSTVNTEAFF
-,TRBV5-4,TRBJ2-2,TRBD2,TGTGCCAGCAGCGCTCTAGCGGGGGCGAACACCGGGGAGCTGTTTTTT,CASSALAGANTGELFF
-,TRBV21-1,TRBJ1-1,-,TGTGCCAGCAGCGCCTCTCACGGGACAGGGGGAAGATCTGCCGCGAACACTGAAGCTTTCTTT,CASSASHGTGGRSAANTEAFF
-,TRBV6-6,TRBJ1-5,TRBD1,TGTGCCAGCAGCGTCGACAGGGATAGCAATCAGCCCCAGCATTTT,CASSVDRDSNQPQHF
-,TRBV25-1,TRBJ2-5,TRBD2,TGTGCCAGCAGTCTATCCGGGACTAGCGGGGGATGGGAGACCCAGTACTTC,CASSLSGTSGGWETQYF
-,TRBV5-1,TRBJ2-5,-,TGCGCCAGCAGCTTACTGACATCTGAAGAGACCCAGTACTTC,CASSLLTSEETQYF
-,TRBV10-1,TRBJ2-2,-,TGCGCCAGCAGTGGAAACAGGGAACTCACCGGGGAGCTGTTTTTT,CASSGNRELTGELFF
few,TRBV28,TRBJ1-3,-,TGTGCCAGCAGTTTGAGGGGAGATGGAAACACCATATATTTT,CASSLRGDGNTIYF
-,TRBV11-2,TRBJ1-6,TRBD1,TGTGCCAGCAGCTTAAATACGAACAGGGGGCTACAAAATTCACCCCTCCACTTT,CASSLNTNRGLQNSPLHF
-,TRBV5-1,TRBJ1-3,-,TGCGCCAGCAGCTTGTACGGATCTGGAAACACCATATATTTT,CASSLYGSGNTIYF
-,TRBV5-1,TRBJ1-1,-,TGCGCCAGCAGCTTGTGGGGGCCCGGCACTGAAGCTTTCTTT,CASSLWGPGTEAFF
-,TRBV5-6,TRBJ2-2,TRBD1,TGTGCCAGCAGCTTGGGGGACAGGGCAATCGGGGAGCTGTTTTTT,CASSLGDRAIGELFF
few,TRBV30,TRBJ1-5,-,TGTGCCTGGACCCCACATGGGAATCAGCCCCAGCATTTT,CAWTPHGNQPQHF
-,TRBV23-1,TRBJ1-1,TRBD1,TGCGCCAGCAGTCAGGACAGGGGCCCACCCATGAACACTGAAGCTTTCTTT,CASSQDRGPPMNTEAFF
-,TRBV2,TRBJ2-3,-,TGTGCCAGCAGTGCGGACGGCACAGATACGCAGTATTTT,CASSADGTDTQYF
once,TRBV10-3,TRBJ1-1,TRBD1,TGTGCCATCGCCGGGACAGCTTCTCCATGGACTGAAGCTTTCTTT,CAIAGTASPWTEAFF
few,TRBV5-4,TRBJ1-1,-,TGTGCCAGCAGCTACGACAGGCGAACTGAAGCTTTCTTT,CASSYDRRTEAFF